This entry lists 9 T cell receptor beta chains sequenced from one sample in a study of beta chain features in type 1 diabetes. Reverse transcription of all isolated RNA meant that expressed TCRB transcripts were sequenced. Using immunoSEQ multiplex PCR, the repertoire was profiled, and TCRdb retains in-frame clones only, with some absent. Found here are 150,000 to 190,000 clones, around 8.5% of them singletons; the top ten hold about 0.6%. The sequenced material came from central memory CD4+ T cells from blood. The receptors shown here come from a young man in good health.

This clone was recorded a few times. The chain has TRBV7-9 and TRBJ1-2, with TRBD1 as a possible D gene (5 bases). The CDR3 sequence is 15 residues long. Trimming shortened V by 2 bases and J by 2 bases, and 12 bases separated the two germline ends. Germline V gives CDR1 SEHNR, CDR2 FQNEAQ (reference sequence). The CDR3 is CASSLSGATNYGYTF. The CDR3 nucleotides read TGTGCCAGCAGCTTATCTGGGGCCACCAACTATGGCTACACCTTC.

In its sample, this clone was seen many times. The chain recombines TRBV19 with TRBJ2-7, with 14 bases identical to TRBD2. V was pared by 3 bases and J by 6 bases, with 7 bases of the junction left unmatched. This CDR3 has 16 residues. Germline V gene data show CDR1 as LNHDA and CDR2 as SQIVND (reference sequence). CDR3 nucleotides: TGTGCCAGTAGTATCCGGGGACTAGCGGGAGAGGGCGAGCAGTACTTC. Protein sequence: CASSIRGLAGEGEQYF.

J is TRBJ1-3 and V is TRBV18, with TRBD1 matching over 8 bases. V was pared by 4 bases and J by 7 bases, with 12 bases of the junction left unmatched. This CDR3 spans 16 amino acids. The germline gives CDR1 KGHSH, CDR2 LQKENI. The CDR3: CASSLSDRAGSNTIYF. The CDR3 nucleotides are TGTGCCAGCTCACTATCGGACAGGGCTGGGTCGAACACCATATATTTT. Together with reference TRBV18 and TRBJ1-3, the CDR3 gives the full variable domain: NAGVMQNPRHLVRRRGQEARLRCSPMKGHSHVYWYRQLPEEGLKFMVYLQKENIIDESGMPKERFSAEFPKEGPSILRIQQVVRGDSAAYFCASSLSDRAGSNTIYFGEGSWLTVV.

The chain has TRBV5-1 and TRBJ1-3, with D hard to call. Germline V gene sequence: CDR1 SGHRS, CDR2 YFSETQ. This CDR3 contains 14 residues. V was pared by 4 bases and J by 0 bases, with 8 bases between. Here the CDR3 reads CASSLQDSGNTIYF. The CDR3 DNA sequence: TGCGCCAGCAGCCTTCAGGACTCTGGAAACACCATATATTTT.

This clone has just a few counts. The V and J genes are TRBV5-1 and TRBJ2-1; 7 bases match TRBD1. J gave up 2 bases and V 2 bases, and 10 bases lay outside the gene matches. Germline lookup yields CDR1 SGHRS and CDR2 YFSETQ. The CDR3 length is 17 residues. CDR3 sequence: CASSFPGRGSPYNEQFF. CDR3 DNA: TGCGCCAGCAGCTTCCCAGGCAGGGGGTCTCCCTACAATGAGCAGTTCTTC.

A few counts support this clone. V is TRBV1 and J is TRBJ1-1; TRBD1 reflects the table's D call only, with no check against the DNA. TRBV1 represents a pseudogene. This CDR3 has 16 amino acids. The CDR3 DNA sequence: TGCACCAGCAGCCTTACTTCCGGACAGGCACACACTGAAGCTTTCTTT. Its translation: CTSSLTSGQAHTEAFF.

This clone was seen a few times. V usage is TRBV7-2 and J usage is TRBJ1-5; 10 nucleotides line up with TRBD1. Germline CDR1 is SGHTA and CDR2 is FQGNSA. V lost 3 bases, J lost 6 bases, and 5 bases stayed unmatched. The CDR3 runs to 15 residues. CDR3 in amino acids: CASSLGQGRGQPQHF. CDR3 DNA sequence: TGTGCCAGCAGCTTGGGACAGGGGAGGGGTCAGCCCCAGCATTTT.

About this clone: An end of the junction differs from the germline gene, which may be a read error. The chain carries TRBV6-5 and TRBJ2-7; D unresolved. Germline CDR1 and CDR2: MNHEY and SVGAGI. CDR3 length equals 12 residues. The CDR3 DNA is TGTGCCATCAGTGAGTCCTCCTACGAGCAGTACTTC. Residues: CAISESSYEQYF.

CDR3: CASSARQGRNEQFF. As DNA, the CDR3 is TGTGCCAGCAGCGCCCGACAGGGAAGGAATGAGCAGTTCTTC. V gene TRBV9 combines with J gene TRBJ2-1, with 7 bases aligning to TRBD1. The J segment lost 7 bases and the V segment lost 3 bases, leaving 7 bases of the junction unmatched. The CDR3 runs to 14 residues. Germline lookup yields CDR1 SGDLS and CDR2 YYNGEE.